The rows below give T cell receptor beta chains drawn from one sample of a study of regulatory T cells in long-lasting Graves disease. TCRdb re-called the multiplex PCR reads through MiXCR, storing one row per CDR3 protein. The sample records approximately 440,000 distinct CDR3 sequences, around 16% being singletons. These sequences were also reported in another study, on T cells in Graves' hyperthyroidism and ophthalmopathy.

The material sequenced was peripheral blood mononuclear cells (PBMCs), taken at new diagnosis, from a patient treated with antithyroid drugs. These receptors all come from a man aged 35-49 years with Graves disease. CDR3s include the opening cysteine and the closing phenylalanine or tryptophan. The D gene is left open where the match is weak. Some rows mark clone size as missing; the rest say once, few, many or name a class of expanded clone.

j_gene,abundance,d_gene,v_gene,CDR3aa,CDR3nt
TRBJ2-3,many,.,TRBV11-2,CASSQRTGAVTDTQYF,TGTGCCAGCAGCCAACGAACGGGAGCGGTCACAGATACGCAGTATTTT
TRBJ2-1,many,.,TRBV12-3/TRBV12-4,CASSSAAEMNEQFF,TGTGCCAGCAGCTCTGCAGCGGAGATGAATGAGCAGTTCTTC
TRBJ1-4,many,.,TRBV3-1,CASSQTEKLFF,TGTGCCAGCAGCCAGACAGAAAAACTGTTTTTT
TRBJ1-1,.,.,TRBV20-1,CSARGTPEAFF,TGCAGTGCTAGAGGGACCCCTGAAGCTTTCTTT
TRBJ1-1,many,.,TRBV2,CASRPTEASTEAFF,TGTGCCAGCAGGCCGACAGAGGCGAGCACTGAAGCTTTCTTT
TRBJ2-3,.,TRBD2,TRBV20-1,CSAQPREGYTDTQYF,TGCAGTGCCCAACCCAGGGAGGGGTACACAGATACGCAGTATTTT
TRBJ2-2,many,.,TRBV29-1,CSVGTSYTGELFF,TGCAGCGTCGGGACAAGTTACACCGGGGAGCTGTTTTTT
TRBJ2-5,many,.,TRBV7-9,CASSKTGTDNYF,TGTGCCAGCAGCAAGACCGGGACGGACAACTACTTC
TRBJ2-7,many,.,TRBV7-2,CASSRNYEQYF,TGTGCCAGCAGCCGTAACTACGAGCAGTACTTC
TRBJ1-5,few,.,TRBV19,CASSMGQGVPNQPQHF,TGTGCCAGTAGTATGGGCCAGGGCGTACCAAATCAGCCCCAGCATTTT
TRBJ2-1,many,TRBD1,TRBV7-3,CASSTSDRDAEQFF,TGTGCCAGCAGCACTTCCGACAGGGACGCTGAGCAGTTCTTC
TRBJ2-7,many,TRBD1,TRBV5-1,CASSLVAGGYEQYF,TGCGCCAGCAGCTTGGTGGCAGGGGGCTACGAGCAGTACTTC
TRBJ2-2,.,TRBD2,TRBV12-3/TRBV12-4,CASSLSSGSANTGELSF,TGTGCCAGCAGTTTATCTAGCGGGAGCGCGAACACCGGGGAGCTGTCTTTT
TRBJ1-5,many,TRBD1,TRBV6-1,CASQPRWGQGSNQPQHF,TGTGCCAGCCAACCACGGTGGGGACAGGGTAGCAATCAGCCCCAGCATTTT
TRBJ2-4,.,.,TRBV11-2,CASSIEKPDIQYF,TGTGCCAGCAGCATAGAGAAGCCAGACATTCAGTACTTC
TRBJ2-1,many,TRBD2,TRBV28,CASSQGGSSYNEQFF,TGTGCCAGCAGCCAAGGCGGGAGCTCCTACAATGAGCAGTTCTTC
TRBJ2-1,many,.,TRBV2,CASRWGQGQNNEQFF,TGTGCCAGCAGGTGGGGGCAGGGGCAAAACAATGAGCAGTTCTTC
TRBJ1-1,many,.,TRBV28,CASSLGARGTEAFF,TGTGCCAGCAGTTTGGGAGCGCGGGGAACTGAAGCTTTCTTT
TRBJ2-5,many,.,TRBV11-3,CASSLDSETQYF,TGTGCCAGCAGCTTAGATTCAGAGACCCAGTACTTC
TRBJ2-1,many,.,TRBV28,CASSLLSGTTYNEQFF,TGTGCCAGCAGTTTATTAAGCGGTACGACCTACAATGAGCAGTTCTTC
TRBJ2-1,once,TRBD2,TRBV7-2,CASSRRPGGGYNEQFF,TGTGCCAGCAGCCGACGGCCGGGGGGGGGTTACAATGAGCAGTTCTTC
TRBJ1-3,many,TRBD1,TRBV3-1,CASSRTGQALSGNTIYF,TGTGCCAGCAGTCGAACGGGACAGGCACTCTCTGGAAACACCATATATTTT
TRBJ2-1,few,TRBD2,TRBV6-1,CASITSGGEQFF,TGTGCCAGCATTACAAGCGGGGGTGAGCAGTTCTTC
TRBJ2-1,many,TRBD2,TRBV20-1,CSARGSRGRDVDEQFF,TGCAGTGCTAGGGGTAGTCGGGGGAGGGATGTGGATGAGCAGTTCTTC
TRBJ2-5,many,.,TRBV7-6,CASSPTGDWFSQETQYF,TGTGCCAGCAGCCCCACGGGAGACTGGTTTAGCCAAGAGACCCAGTACTTC